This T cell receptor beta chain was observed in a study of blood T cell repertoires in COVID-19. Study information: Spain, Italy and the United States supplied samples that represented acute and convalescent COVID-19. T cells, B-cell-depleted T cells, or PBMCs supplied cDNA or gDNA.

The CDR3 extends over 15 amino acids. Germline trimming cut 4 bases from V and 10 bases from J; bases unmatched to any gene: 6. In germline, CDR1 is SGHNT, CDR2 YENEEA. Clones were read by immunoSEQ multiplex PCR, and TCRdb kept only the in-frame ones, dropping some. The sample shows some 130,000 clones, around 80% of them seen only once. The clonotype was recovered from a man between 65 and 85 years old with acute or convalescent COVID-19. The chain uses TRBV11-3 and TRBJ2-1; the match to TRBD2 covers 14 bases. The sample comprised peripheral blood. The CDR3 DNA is TGTGCCAGCAGCTCCGGGACTAGCGGGGGTAACGAGCAGTTCTTC. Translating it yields CASSSGTSGGNEQFF. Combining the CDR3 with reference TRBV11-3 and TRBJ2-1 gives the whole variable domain EAGVVQSPRYKIIEKKQPVAFWCNPISGHNTLYWYLQNLGQGPELLIRYENEEAVDDSQLPKDRFSAERLKGVDSTLKIQPAELGDSAVYLCASSSGTSGGNEQFFGPGTRLTVL.